The following is a TCR beta chain sequence with its context. Germline trimming cut 8 bases from V and 7 bases from J; bases unmatched to any gene: 17. Germline-derived CDR1 and CDR2 are LNHDA and SQIVND (reference sequence). The CDR3 extends over 15 amino acids. The data were obtained in a study of blood T cells in healthy people across ages. Study information: Template switching recovered approximately one barcoded beta molecule for every two T cells.

A J-beta primer mix and a sample-barcoded 5' primer were used in a second PCR of roughly 6 to 11 cycles. Sequencing recovered at least 3 million CDR3-containing paired-end reads from each sample. Via MiXCR, TCRdb re-called the 5' RACE reads, giving one row per CDR3 protein. The top ten hold 17% of the sample, which has approximately 810,000 distinct CDR3 sequences, 25% to 30% seen once. Total RNA extraction produced at least 6 micrograms (per sample) for the study. The source material was blood. This TCR derives from a woman over 75 in good health. The chain combines TRBV19 with TRBJ2-7, with 7 bases that match TRBD1. As DNA, the CDR3 is TGTGCCAGTTCAAAGCCCGGGACAGCTTACAATGAGCAGTACTTC. Translating gives CASSKPGTAYNEQYF.